The present entry profiles one T cell receptor (beta chain) with its context. No antigen is known for it. Sequencing was performed with immunoSEQ multiplex PCR; in TCRdb, only in-frame clones are kept and a portion is missing. The sample contains around 50,000 clones, over 75% of which appear only once. This specimen belongs to a study of OX40 agonist ivuxolimab in advanced cancers. V was pared by 4 bases and J by 8 bases, with 8 bases of the junction left unmatched. The germline V gene has CDR1 MNHNS and CDR2 SASEGT. The CDR3 contains 14 residues. General observations from the study: Normalized T-cell clonal expansion was also low in some nonresponders.

The TCR sequence derives from an adult with an advanced solid tumor such as melanoma, head and neck, liver or kidney cancer. The sample consisted of CD4+ or CD8+ T cells sorted from blood, taken in a trial of the OX40 agonist ivuxolimab. The V gene is TRBV6-1, the J gene TRBJ1-2; 9 nucleotides align to TRBD1. CDR3 amino acids: CASSAQGQGDGYTF. The CDR3 nucleotides are TGTGCCAGCAGTGCCCAGGGACAGGGTGACGGCTACACCTTC.